Each of the 28 T cell receptor beta chains below was sequenced from the same sample in a study of blood T cell repertoires in COVID-19. Profiling relied on immunoSEQ multiplex PCR, and the TCRdb table lists in-frame clones only, not all of them. Among 50,000 to 85,000 clones listed, 65% to 90% were seen once. The sequenced material came from peripheral blood. These receptors were obtained from a man between 60 and 75 years old with acute or convalescent COVID-19.

V gene TRBV24-1 combines with J gene TRBJ2-2, with unresolved D. The V and J ends lost 0 bases and 6 bases respectively, with 7 bases between them. The CDR3 consists of 14 residues. The germline CDR1 and CDR2 sequences are KGHDR and SFDVKD. The CDR3, as DNA: TGTGCCACCAGTGATTTGCGAGCGTCCGGGGAGCTGTTTTTT. It codes for CATSDLRASGELFF.

This clone was recorded once. The J gene is TRBJ1-2, the V gene TRBV5-6; a possible D gene is TRBD1 (6 bases). The CDR3 runs to 11 residues. The germline V gene has CDR1 SGHDT and CDR2 YYEEEE. The germline V and J ends were trimmed by 5 bases and 8 bases, with 10 bases remaining between them. The CDR3 loop reads CASRQGGGYTF. CDR3 nucleotides: TGTGCCAGCAGACAGGGTGGAGGCTACACCTTC.

V and J are TRBV2 and TRBJ2-7; TRBD1 might be the D (6 bases). The V and J ends lost 6 bases and 0 bases respectively, with 21 bases between them. Germline V gives CDR1 SNHLY, CDR2 FYNNEI. The CDR3 is made up of 17 amino acids. The CDR3: CASSPVPTGASSYEQYV. CDR3 nucleotides: TGTGCCAGCAGCCCCGTACCGACAGGAGCGAGCTCCTACGAGCAGTACGTC.

The chain employs TRBV4-1 and TRBJ2-7; D remains ambiguous. The CDR3 contains 13 residues. CDR1 is MGHRA and CDR2 is YSYEKL in the germline V gene. V lost 4 bases and J lost 4, with 11 bases in between. The CDR3 loop reads CASSPPTSYEQYF. The DNA for the CDR3 is TGCGCCAGCAGCCCCCCGACATCATACGAGCAGTACTTC.

The chain has TRBV5-4 and TRBJ2-3; D ambiguous. V was trimmed by 0 bases and J by 0 bases, leaving 5 bases between them. Germline lookup yields CDR1 SGHNT and CDR2 YYREEE (reference sequence). This CDR3 is built from 14 residues. The CDR3 bases are TGTGCCAGCAGCTTGGGCAGTAGCACAGATACGCAGTATTTT. This gives the protein CASSLGSSTDTQYF.

The chain combines TRBV27 with TRBJ1-2; D might be TRBD1 (5 bases). This CDR3 comprises 13 residues. V was pared by 5 bases and J by 3 bases, with 10 bases between. Per germline, CDR1 MNHEY and CDR2 SMNVEV (reference sequence). The CDR3 coding sequence is TGTGCCAGCAGTAAGCGGGGGGACTATGGCTACACCTTC. This gives the protein CASSKRGDYGYTF.

This CDR3 is CASSWEVGTEAFF. The CDR3 DNA follows: TGTGCCAGCAGCTGGGAGGTGGGGACTGAAGCTTTCTTT. J is TRBJ1-1 and V is TRBV5-5; D ambiguous. CDR1 SGHKS and CDR2 YYEKEE come from the germline V gene (reference sequence). The ends were cut back, 3 bases at V and 5 bases at J, with 11 bases in the middle. There are 13 residues in the CDR3.

The chain carries TRBV5-8 and TRBJ1-1; no definite D call. Trimming removed 1 base at V and 6 bases at J, with 10 bases between. The CDR3 runs to 13 residues. The V gene's germline CDR1 is SGHTS and CDR2 YDEGEE. The CDR3 region has the DNA TGTGCCAGCAGCTTGTTCGGGGAGGCTGAAGCTTTCTTT. Encoded protein: CASSLFGEAEAFF. Together with reference TRBV5-8 and TRBJ1-1, the CDR3 gives the full variable domain: EAGVTQSPTHLIKTRGQQATLRCSPISGHTSVYWYQQALGLGLQFLLWYDEGEERNRGNFPPRFSGRQFPNYSSELNVNALELEDSALYLCASSLFGEAEAFFGQGTRLTVV.

The rearrangement joins TRBV7-2 to TRBJ1-2, with TRBD1 matching 10 bases. Germline values: CDR1 SGHTA, CDR2 FQGNSA. The CDR3 sequence is 14 residues long. V shed 5 bases, J shed 4 bases, and the junction held 4 bases outside the gene matches. The CDR3 DNA reads as TGTGCCAGCAGCCTAGACAGGGGGCCCTATGGCTACACCTTC. Translation: CASSLDRGPYGYTF.

This clone has a single count. The chain uses TRBV5-6 and TRBJ2-7; 10 positions match TRBD2. The CDR3 length is 14 residues. With 4 bases clipped from V and 5 bases from J, the junction kept 6 bases outside the gene matches. The germline V gene has CDR1 SGHDT and CDR2 YYEEEE. Here the CDR3 reads CASSRTSGIHEQYF. In DNA form, the CDR3 reads TGTGCCAGCAGCAGGACTAGCGGTATCCACGAGCAGTACTTC.

This rearrangement joins TRBV29-1 to TRBJ1-5; D may be TRBD1 (6 bases). Germline V gene lookup returns CDR1 SQVTM and CDR2 ANQGSEA. The CDR3 sequence is 13 residues long. Trimming shortened V by 6 bases and J by 3 bases, and 12 bases separated the two germline ends. The CDR3 is CSVARDTNQPQHF. The CDR3 DNA follows: TGCAGCGTGGCGAGGGACACCAATCAGCCCCAGCATTTT. The full variable domain, rest sourced from reference TRBV29-1 and TRBJ1-5, is SAVISQKPSRDICQRGTSLTIQCQVDSQVTMMFWYRQQPGQSLTLIATANQGSEATYESGFVIDKFPISRPNLTFSTLTVSNMSPEDSSIYLCSVARDTNQPQHFGDGTRLSIL.

The chain employs TRBV2 and TRBJ1-5, with a tentative D call TRBD1 (5 bases). Trimming stripped 8 bases from V and 6 bases from J, with 11 bases between. The CDR3 runs 12 residues. Germline V gene sequence: CDR1 SNHLY, CDR2 FYNNEI. CDR3: CASEAQGQPQHF. The CDR3 nucleotides are TGTGCCAGCGAAGCCCAGGGTCAGCCCCAGCATTTT.

The chain links TRBV5-4 to TRBJ2-1; D unresolved. The CDR3 covers 15 residues. Germline CDR1 is SGHNT and CDR2 is YYREEE (reference sequence). Trimming cost V 4 bases and J 3 bases, with 14 bases left between them. The DNA for the CDR3 is TGTGCCAGCAGCCCCGCCCCCGCAGGCTACAATGAGCAGTTCTTC. This sequence encodes CASSPAPAGYNEQFF. Drawing the rest from reference TRBV5-4 and TRBJ2-1, the complete variable domain is ETGVTQSPTHLIKTRGQQVTLRCSSQSGHNTVSWYQQALGQGPQFIFQYYREEENGRGNFPPRFSGLQFPNYSSELNVNALELDDSALYLCASSPAPAGYNEQFFGPGTRLTVL.

This rearrangement joins TRBV15 to TRBJ2-3, with D unclear. V shed 0 bases and J shed 2 bases, with 6 bases lying between them. The germline CDR1 and CDR2 sequences are LNHNV and YYDKDF (reference sequence). The CDR3 spans 14 residues. The DNA of the CDR3 is TGTGCCACCAGCAGAGATGGAGACACAGATACGCAGTATTTT. This gives the protein CATSRDGDTDTQYF.

V is TRBV19 and J is TRBJ1-6; 11 nucleotides line up with TRBD1. Trimming at V came to 6 bases and at J to 6 bases, leaving 4 bases not matched to a gene. In germline, CDR1 is LNHDA, CDR2 SQIVND (reference sequence). This CDR3 has 15 residues. CDR3 nucleotide sequence: TGTGCCAGTAGGTCGGGACAGGGGGGTAATTCACCCCTCCACTTT. Its protein is CASRSGQGGNSPLHF.

The CDR3 is CSVGQGLNTEAFF. The CDR3 DNA reads as TGCAGCGTGGGACAGGGATTGAACACTGAAGCTTTCTTT. This sequence joins TRBV29-1 and TRBJ1-1, with 9 nucleotides matching TRBD1. The V gene's germline CDR1 is SQVTM and CDR2 ANQGSEA. J lost 0 bases, V lost 6 bases, and 2 bases had no gene match. There are 13 residues in the CDR3. The whole variable domain, filled in from reference TRBV29-1 and TRBJ1-1, reads SAVISQKPSRDICQRGTSLTIQCQVDSQVTMMFWYRQQPGQSLTLIATANQGSEATYESGFVIDKFPISRPNLTFSTLTVSNMSPEDSSIYLCSVGQGLNTEAFFGQGTRLTVV.

V gene TRBV19 combines with J gene TRBJ1-4; D ambiguous. V was pared by 8 bases and J by 8 bases, with 15 bases between. Germline-derived CDR1 and CDR2 are LNHDA and SQIVND (reference sequence). The CDR3 runs to 13 residues. CDR3 sequence reads: CASCVQTGEKLFF. The DNA for the CDR3 is TGTGCCAGTTGCGTTCAAACGGGAGAAAAACTGTTTTTT.

V and J are TRBV27 and TRBJ1-5, with D possibly being TRBD1 (5 bases). V lost 3 bases and J 4 bases, leaving 10 bases between the germline ends. The CDR3 consists of 14 residues. Per the germline V gene, CDR1 is MNHEY and CDR2 is SMNVEV (reference sequence). The CDR3 DNA is TGTGCCAGCAGTTTCTCCAGGGTGAATCAGCCCCAGCATTTT. Its protein is CASSFSRVNQPQHF.

The chain combines TRBV15 with TRBJ1-5, with TRBD1 identical over 7 bases. V gave up 0 bases and J gave up 2 bases; unmatched junction bases: 4. The CDR3 totals 16 residues. CDR1 is LNHNV, CDR2 YYDKDF, per germline (reference sequence). CDR3 nucleotide sequence: TGTGCCACCAGCAGAGACCAAACAGGGGGCAATCAGCCCCAGCATTTT. It specifies CATSRDQTGGNQPQHF.

The chain combines TRBV11-3 with TRBJ2-2; 10 positions agree with TRBD1. Germline trimming cut 5 bases from V and 5 bases from J; bases unmatched to any gene: 8. CDR1 is SGHNT, CDR2 YENEEA, per germline. This CDR3 is built from 16 residues. CDR3 loop: CASSPGTGARTGELFF. DNA for the CDR3: TGTGCCAGCAGCCCAGGGACAGGGGCTAGGACCGGGGAGCTGTTTTTT.

This CDR3 reads CASKRQGTNTGELFF. In DNA, the CDR3 is TGTGCCAGCAAACGCCAGGGGACAAACACCGGGGAGCTGTTTTTT. The chain combines TRBV7-2 with TRBJ2-2, with D perhaps matching TRBD1 (6 bases). The CDR3 sequence is 15 residues long. Deletions cut 7 bases from V and 2 bases from J, with 14 bases between. The germline V gene encodes CDR1 SGHTA and CDR2 FQGNSA.

The chain joins TRBV2 to TRBJ2-5; tentative D call: TRBD2 (6 bases). Trimming took 6 bases from V and 3 from J, leaving 14 bases between them. CDR1 is SNHLY, CDR2 FYNNEI, per germline. CDR3 length: 14 residues. The CDR3 loop is CASSADTGEETQYF. The DNA of the CDR3 is TGTGCCAGCAGCGCGGACACGGGGGAAGAGACCCAGTACTTC.

The rearrangement joins TRBV7-2 to TRBJ2-5; no reliable D call. CDR3 length: 14 residues. V was trimmed by 6 bases and J by 0 bases, leaving 11 bases between them. From germline, CDR1 is SGHTA and CDR2 FQGNSA. This CDR3 is CASRSTPHQETQYF. The DNA for the CDR3 is TGTGCCAGCAGAAGCACTCCTCACCAAGAGACCCAGTACTTC.

The chain carries TRBV14 and TRBJ1-1, with a weak D call TRBD1 (5 bases). The CDR3 extends over 13 amino acids. Germline lookup yields CDR1 SGHDN and CDR2 FVKESK. Trimming cost V 4 bases and J 4 bases, with 10 bases left between them. CDR3 amino acids: CASSRSRGTEAFF. DNA of the CDR3: TGTGCCAGCAGCCGCAGTAGGGGCACTGAAGCTTTCTTT.

The chain uses TRBV6-5 and TRBJ2-1; 10 bases match TRBD1. This CDR3 region has 14 residues. V dropped 1 base and J dropped 9; count of bases not matched to a gene: 3. Germline CDR1 reads MNHEY; CDR2 reads SVGAGI. CDR3 loop: CASSYLGQGSEQFF. Here the CDR3 DNA reads TGTGCCAGCAGTTACTTGGGACAGGGGAGTGAGCAGTTCTTC.

This clone was counted once. The V gene is TRBV6-5, the J gene TRBJ1-6; 8 bases are shared with TRBD1. Trimming removed 2 bases from V and 9 bases from J; junction bases left unmatched: 9. Germline-derived CDR1 and CDR2 are MNHEY and SVGAGI. There are 16 residues in the CDR3. CDR3 DNA sequence: TGTGCCAGCAGTTACCTCGATCAGGGGGCGTCTTCACCCCTCCACTTT. It yields the protein CASSYLDQGASSPLHF.

This clone was recorded a few times. The chain uses TRBV19 and TRBJ2-1, with D maybe TRBD1 (6 bases). Trimming removed 2 bases at V and 7 bases at J, with 18 bases between. Germline values: CDR1 LNHDA, CDR2 SQIVND (reference sequence). There are 16 residues in the CDR3. The CDR3 region has the DNA TGTGCCAGTAGTATACCTCTGGGACAAGGAAGGAATGAGCAGTTCTTC. It translates to CASSIPLGQGRNEQFF.

The rearrangement links TRBV24-1 to TRBJ2-1; no reliable D call. Germline V gives CDR1 KGHDR, CDR2 SFDVKD. The V gene lost 4 bases and the J gene lost 10 bases, with 10 bases spanning the gap. This CDR3 comprises 12 residues. The CDR3 loop reads CATSDSRWEQFF. The CDR3 DNA sequence: TGTGCCACCAGTGACTCCCGGTGGGAGCAGTTCTTC.